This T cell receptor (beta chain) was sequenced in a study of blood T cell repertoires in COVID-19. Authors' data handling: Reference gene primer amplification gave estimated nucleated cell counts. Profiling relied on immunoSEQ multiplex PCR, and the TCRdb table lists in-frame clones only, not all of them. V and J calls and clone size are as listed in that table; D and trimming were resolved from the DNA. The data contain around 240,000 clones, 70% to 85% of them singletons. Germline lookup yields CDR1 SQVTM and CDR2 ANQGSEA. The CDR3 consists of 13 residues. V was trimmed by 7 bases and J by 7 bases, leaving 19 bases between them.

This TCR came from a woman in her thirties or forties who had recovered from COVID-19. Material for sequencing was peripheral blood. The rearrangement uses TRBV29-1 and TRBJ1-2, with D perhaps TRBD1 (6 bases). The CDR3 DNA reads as TGCAGCGCCTATTCTTGGGGGGGCGTTGGCTACACCTTC. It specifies CSAYSWGGVGYTF.